This T cell receptor beta chain was documented in a study of T cell responses to AZD1222 COVID-19 vaccine. Study in general: Some second doses came at about 4 weeks and others at about 12 weeks; these were pooled.

With 1 base clipped from V and 2 bases from J, the junction kept 3 bases outside the gene matches. The CDR3 loop spans 15 amino acids. Germline-derived CDR1 and CDR2 are LNHDA and SQIVND (reference sequence). Findings and caveats of the study: Repertoire sampling happened only post peak T cell response. With dominance at 160-218 and 743-854, vaccine-associated CD4 TCRs spanned spike. Rises in breadth and depth of Spike-specific TCRs came after two AZD1222 doses.

As concerns this clone: As yet, its antigen is unknown.

Libraries were prepared by immunoSEQ multiplex PCR; TCRdb keeps only in-frame clonotypes and omits some of them. Here the sample spans about 67,000 clones, less than 90% being singletons. Sequencing used peripheral blood, obtained on day 0 of AZD1222 vaccination. The V and J genes are TRBV19 and TRBJ2-7; 9 positions match TRBD1. This TCR was recovered from an adult in good health. The CDR3 loop reads CASSIGDRATYEQYF. CDR3 in DNA: TGTGCCAGTAGTATAGGGGACAGGGCGACCTACGAGCAGTACTTC. The complete variable domain, with remaining parts taken from reference TRBV19 and TRBJ2-7, reads DGGITQSPKYLFRKEGQNVTLSCEQNLNHDAMYWYRQDPGQGLRLIYYSQIVNDFQKGDIAEGYSVSREKKESFPLTVTSAQKNPTAFYLCASSIGDRATYEQYFGPGTRLTVT.